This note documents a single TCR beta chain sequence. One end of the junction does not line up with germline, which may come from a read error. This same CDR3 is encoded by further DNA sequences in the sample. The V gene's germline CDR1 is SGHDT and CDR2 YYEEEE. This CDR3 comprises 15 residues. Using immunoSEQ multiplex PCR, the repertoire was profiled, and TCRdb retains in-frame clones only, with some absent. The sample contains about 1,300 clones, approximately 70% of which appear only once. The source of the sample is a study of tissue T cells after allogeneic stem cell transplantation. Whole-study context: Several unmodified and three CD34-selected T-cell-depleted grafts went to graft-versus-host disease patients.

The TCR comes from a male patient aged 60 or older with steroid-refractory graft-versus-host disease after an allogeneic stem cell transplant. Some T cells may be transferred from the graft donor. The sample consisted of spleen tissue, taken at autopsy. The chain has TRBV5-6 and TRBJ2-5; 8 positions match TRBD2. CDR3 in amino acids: CASRLGAGGGETQYF. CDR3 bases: TGTGCCAGCCGCTTGGGGGCCGGGGGGGGCGAGACCCAGTACTTC.